This TCR beta chain was sequenced for a study of blood T cell repertoires in COVID-19. As for the study in general: Material from acute and convalescent COVID-19 was sourced from the United States, Italy and Spain. T cells, B-cell-depleted T cells, or PBMCs supplied cDNA or gDNA.

Authors' data handling: It was from reference gene primer amplification that nucleated cell counts were estimated. Measured with immunoSEQ multiplex PCR; TCRdb has only the in-frame clones, and not every one. The V and J calls and clone size come from that table; D and trimming were worked out from the DNA. The top ten hold under 4.5% of the sample, which has approximately 240,000 clones, just under 85% seen once. Trimming shortened V by 6 bases and J by 9 bases, and 6 bases separated the two germline ends. Germline V CDR1 and CDR2: MNHEY, SVGAGI. This CDR3 is built from 11 residues. The V gene is TRBV6-5, the J gene TRBJ1-6; the D is unclear. Input material: peripheral blood. The receptor comes from a man over 45 with acute or convalescent COVID-19. As DNA, the CDR3 is TGTGCCAGCAGAATTAGTTCACCCCTCCACTTT. Protein product: CASRISSPLHF.